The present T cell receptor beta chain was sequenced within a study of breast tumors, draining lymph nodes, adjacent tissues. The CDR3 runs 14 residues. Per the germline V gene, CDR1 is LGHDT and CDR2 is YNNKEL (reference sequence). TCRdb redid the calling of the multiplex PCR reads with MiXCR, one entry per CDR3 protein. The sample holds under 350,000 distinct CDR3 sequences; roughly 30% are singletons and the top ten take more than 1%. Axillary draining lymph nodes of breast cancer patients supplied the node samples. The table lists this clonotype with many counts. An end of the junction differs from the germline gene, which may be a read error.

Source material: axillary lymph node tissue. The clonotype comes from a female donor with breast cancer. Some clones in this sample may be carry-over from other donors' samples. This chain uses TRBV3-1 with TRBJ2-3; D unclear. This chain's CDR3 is CASSQVSYTDTQYF. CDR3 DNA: TGTGCCAGTAGCCAAGTGTCCTACACAGATACGCAGTATTTT.